Listed below are T cell receptor beta chains from one sample, sequenced in a study of blood T cell repertoires in COVID-19. Clones were read by immunoSEQ multiplex PCR, and TCRdb kept only the in-frame ones, dropping some. The repertoire has roughly 100,000 clones, 81% of them found once; the top ten carry 30% to 45%. The sequenced sample was peripheral blood. The origin of the receptors is a man aged 80 or over with acute or convalescent COVID-19. Each CDR3 is given with its conserved first and last residue. A D gene is named only where the DNA matches it firmly. Size is omitted from some rows. Given values are once, few, many or a class for expanded clones.

j_call,d_call,clone_size,v_call,cdr3_nt,cdr3_aa
TRBJ1-5,TRBD1,.,TRBV19,TGTGCCAGTAGTCCGGGACAGGGGAATCAGCCCCAGCATTTT,CASSPGQGNQPQHF
TRBJ1-2,.,.,TRBV27,TGTGCCAGCAGTTTACGGCAGGTTGGGTATGGCTACACCTTC,CASSLRQVGYGYTF
TRBJ1-2,.,.,TRBV19,TGTGCCAGTAGGCGTACACAGGGAAGGGAGCGCTACACCTTC,CASRRTQGRERYTF
TRBJ2-3,.,.,TRBV29-1,TGCAGCGTTAACAGAGACACAGATACGCAGTATTTT,CSVNRDTDTQYF
TRBJ2-2,TRBD2,.,TRBV15,TGTGCCACCAGCAGAGCTAGCGGGAGGGCCGGGGAGCTGTTTTTT,CATSRASGRAGELFF
TRBJ2-2,TRBD1,many,TRBV14,TGTGCCAGCAGCCAGAGGCTTTTCCCCGGGACAGCCGAATTTGTAAAACGAAACACCGGGGAGCTGTTTTTT,CASSQRLFPGTAEFVKRNTGELFF
TRBJ2-7,.,.,TRBV28,TGTGCCACCATGACAGTGGGTCCCTACGAGCAGTACTTC,CATMTVGPYEQYF
TRBJ2-1,.,.,TRBV23-1,TGCGCCAGCAGTCAACGGACTCCCGGCAATGAGCAGTTCTTC,CASSQRTPGNEQFF
TRBJ2-7,TRBD1,.,TRBV5-4,TGTGCCAGCACTAGGACAGGGGGCTCTCGAACCCTCTACGAGCAGTACTTC,CASTRTGGSRTLYEQYF
TRBJ1-5,TRBD1,.,TRBV18,TGTGCCAGCTCACTACAGACCGGGACAGGGCGGCAGCCCCAGCATTTT,CASSLQTGTGRQPQHF
TRBJ2-7,TRBD2,.,TRBV28,TGTGCCAGCAGTAGGGGAGGGACTAGCGGGAGGTTTTACGAGCAGTACTTC,CASSRGGTSGRFYEQYF
TRBJ1-1,.,.,TRBV5-6,TGTGCCAGCAGCCGGAGGGTGAACACTGAAGCTTTCTTT,CASSRRVNTEAFF
TRBJ2-3,.,.,TRBV2,TGTGCCAGCAGTGAAGCAGATAGCGGTAGCACAGATACGCAGTATTTT,CASSEADSGSTDTQYF
TRBJ1-3,TRBD1,.,TRBV7-9,TGTGCCAGCAGTATCGGACAGGGGATCGACACCATATATTTT,CASSIGQGIDTIYF
TRBJ1-2,TRBD1,.,TRBV7-2,TGTGCCAGCAGCTTATCCTACAGGGGCTATGGCTACACCTTC,CASSLSYRGYGYTF
TRBJ1-2,.,.,TRBV19,TGTGCCAGTAGTATCGAGGCAGTTATGGGTCGTGGCTACACCTTC,CASSIEAVMGRGYTF
TRBJ2-5,TRBD1,.,TRBV29-1,TGCAGCGACACAGGGGCCGCGTGGGAGACCCAGTACTTC,CSDTGAAWETQYF
TRBJ1-3,.,.,TRBV19,TGTGCCAGTACCGCAATCGACAGCTCTGGAAACACCATATATTTT,CASTAIDSSGNTIYF
TRBJ2-7,.,.,TRBV6-5,TGTGCCAGCAGTTACCCCCCTAGCTACGAGCAGTACTTC,CASSYPPSYEQYF
TRBJ1-4,.,few,TRBV10-1,TGCGCCAGCAGGGGGGGGGTCGCTAATGAAAAACTGTTTTTT,CASRGGVANEKLFF
TRBJ2-7,.,.,TRBV6-5,TGTGCCAGCAGTTTTAGGGAGACGGTTGAGCAGTACTTC,CASSFRETVEQYF
TRBJ2-6,.,.,TRBV2,TGTGCCAGCAGTGTCGGGGGGCTTCCTGGGGCCAACGTCCTGACTTTC,CASSVGGLPGANVLTF
TRBJ1-2,.,.,TRBV28,TGTGCCAGCGCGTGGGGGGTGTATGGCTACACCTTC,CASAWGVYGYTF
TRBJ2-5,.,.,TRBV5-4,TGTGCCAGCAGCCGAACAGGGTTGGGGGAGACCCAGTACTTC,CASSRTGLGETQYF
TRBJ1-5,.,.,TRBV18,TGTGCCAGCTCACTTCAGGGGAATCAGCCCCAGCATTTT,CASSLQGNQPQHF
TRBJ2-7,TRBD2,.,TRBV28,TGTGCCAGCGGGACTAGCGGCCCCTACGAGCAGTACTTC,CASGTSGPYEQYF
TRBJ1-3,.,.,TRBV3-1/TRBV3-2,TGTGCCAGCAGCCCCCGGCGGGGCAGATCATCTGGAAACACCATATATTTT,CASSPRRGRSSGNTIYF
TRBJ1-2,TRBD1,.,TRBV7-9,TGTGCCAGCAGCACGGACAGGGGAATCTATGGCTACACCTTC,CASSTDRGIYGYTF
TRBJ1-6,TRBD1,few,TRBV14,TGTGCCAGCAGCCAAGATAGCGACTCCTACAGGGGACGGTCCTATAATTCACCCCTCCACTTT,CASSQDSDSYRGRSYNSPLHF
TRBJ1-2,TRBD1,.,TRBV28,TGTGCCAGCAGACCAAACAGGGGTTCTAACTATGGCTACACCTTC,CASRPNRGSNYGYTF
TRBJ1-1,TRBD1,.,TRBV10-3,TGTGCCATCAGGGGGACAGGGAGAGGGACTGAAGCTTTCTTT,CAIRGTGRGTEAFF
TRBJ2-7,.,.,TRBV9,TGTGCCAGCAGCGGAGGGGAGGACCCTCTCTACGAGCAGTACTTC,CASSGGEDPLYEQYF
TRBJ1-1,.,.,TRBV6-5,TGTGCCAGCAGTTACTCGATCGGCGACATGAACACTGAAGCTTTCTTT,CASSYSIGDMNTEAFF
TRBJ2-1,TRBD2,.,TRBV3-1/TRBV3-2,TGTGCCAGCAGCCAGGGGGGGATCAATGAGCAGTTCTTC,CASSQGGINEQFF
TRBJ1-5,TRBD1,few,TRBV6-5,TGTGCCAGCACCTCCTGGGACAGGGGCAATCAGCCCCAGCATTTT,CASTSWDRGNQPQHF
TRBJ1-2,TRBD1,.,TRBV24-1,TGTGCCACCAGTGAGTCGACAGGGTTCGGCTACACCTTC,CATSESTGFGYTF
TRBJ1-3,.,.,TRBV3-1/TRBV3-2,TGTGCCAGCAGCCTAAGAGGGGGGGACACCATATATTTT,CASSLRGGDTIYF
TRBJ2-7,TRBD1,.,TRBV29-1,TGCAGCGTTTCCGGGACAGCGTTCTCCTACGAGCAGTACTTC,CSVSGTAFSYEQYF
TRBJ1-1,.,.,TRBV25-1,TGTGCCAGCAGTGCCTCGACACCCGAAGACACTGAAGCTTTCTTT,CASSASTPEDTEAFF
TRBJ2-5,TRBD1,.,TRBV7-2,TGTGCCAGCAGCTTCCTCGGGACAGTTCAAGAGACCCAGTACTTC,CASSFLGTVQETQYF
TRBJ1-6,.,.,TRBV20-1,TGCAGTGCTAGTGGGCAGATTAATTCACCCCTCCACTTT,CSASGQINSPLHF
TRBJ2-3,TRBD2,once,TRBV20-1,TGCAGTGCTAGTCTAGCGGGAGATGCAGATACGCAGTATTTT,CSASLAGDADTQYF
TRBJ1-1,.,.,TRBV28,TGTGCCAGCAGTGCGGGACCCGCGAACACTGAAGCTTTCTTT,CASSAGPANTEAFF
TRBJ1-4,.,.,TRBV27,TGTGCCAGCAGTTTCTGGGGCAGGACTAATGAAAAACTGTTTTTT,CASSFWGRTNEKLFF
TRBJ2-1,.,.,TRBV4-1,TGCGCCAGCAGCCAAGTTTGGTTGCGTACCCGGGTCAATGAGCAGTTCTTC,CASSQVWLRTRVNEQFF
TRBJ2-3,.,.,TRBV24-1,TGTGCCACCAGTCGGGGCTTTAGGGGGGGGAGAACAGATACGCAGTATTTT,CATSRGFRGGRTDTQYF
TRBJ2-1,.,.,TRBV11-3,TGTGCCAGCAGCTTAGGGGGGCGTACTGAGCAGTTCTTC,CASSLGGRTEQFF
TRBJ1-6,TRBD1,.,TRBV14,TGTGCCAGCAGCTGGACAGGGGGCGCGGCACCCCTCCACTTT,CASSWTGGAAPLHF
TRBJ2-6,TRBD1,.,TRBV4-1,TGCGCCAGCAGCCAAGTAGAGACAGGGGGCCCTTCTGGGGCCAACGTCCTGACTTTC,CASSQVETGGPSGANVLTF
TRBJ2-1,TRBD2,.,TRBV7-9,TGTGCCAGCAGCTTGGGACGGTCGGGGGGTGAGCAGTTCTTC,CASSLGRSGGEQFF